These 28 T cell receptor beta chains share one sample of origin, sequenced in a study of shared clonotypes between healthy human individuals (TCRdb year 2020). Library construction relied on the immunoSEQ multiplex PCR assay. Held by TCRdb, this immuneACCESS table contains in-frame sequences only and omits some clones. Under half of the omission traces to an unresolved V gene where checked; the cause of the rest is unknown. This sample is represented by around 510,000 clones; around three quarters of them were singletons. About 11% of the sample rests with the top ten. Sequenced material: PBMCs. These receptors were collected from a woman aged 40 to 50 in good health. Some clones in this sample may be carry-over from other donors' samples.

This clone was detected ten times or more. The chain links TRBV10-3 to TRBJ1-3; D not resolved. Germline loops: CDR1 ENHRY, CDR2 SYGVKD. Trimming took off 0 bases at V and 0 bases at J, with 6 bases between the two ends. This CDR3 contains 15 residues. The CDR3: CAISESADSGNTIYF. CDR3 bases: TGTGCCATCAGTGAGTCCGCGGACTCTGGAAACACCATATATTTT.

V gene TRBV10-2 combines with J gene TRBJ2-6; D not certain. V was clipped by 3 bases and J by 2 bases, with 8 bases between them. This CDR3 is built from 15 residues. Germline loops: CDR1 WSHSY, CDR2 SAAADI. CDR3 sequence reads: CASSDLSAGANVLTF. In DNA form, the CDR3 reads TGCGCCAGCAGTGACCTCTCTGCTGGGGCCAACGTCCTGACTTTC.

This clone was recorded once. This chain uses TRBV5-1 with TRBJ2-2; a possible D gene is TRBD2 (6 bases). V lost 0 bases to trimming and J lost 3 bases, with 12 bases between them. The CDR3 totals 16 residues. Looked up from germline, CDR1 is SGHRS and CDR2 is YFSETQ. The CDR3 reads CASSLATSSHTGELFF. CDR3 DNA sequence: TGCGCCAGCAGCTTGGCGACTAGTAGCCACACCGGGGAGCTGTTTTTT.

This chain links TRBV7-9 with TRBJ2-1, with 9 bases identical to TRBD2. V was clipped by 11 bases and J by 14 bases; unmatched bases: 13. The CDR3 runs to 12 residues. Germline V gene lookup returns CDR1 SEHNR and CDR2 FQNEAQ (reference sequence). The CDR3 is CAGGAGGPWEFF. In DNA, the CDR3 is TGTGCCGGGGGAGCGGGAGGTCCGTGGGAGTTCTTC.

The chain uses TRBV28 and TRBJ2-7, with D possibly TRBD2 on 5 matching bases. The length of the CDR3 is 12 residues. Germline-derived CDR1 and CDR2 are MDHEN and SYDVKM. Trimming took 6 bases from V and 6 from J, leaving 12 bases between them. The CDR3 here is CASRVQAGEQYF. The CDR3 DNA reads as TGTGCCAGCAGGGTCCAGGCGGGCGAGCAGTACTTC.

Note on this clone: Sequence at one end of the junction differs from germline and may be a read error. CDR3 loop: CASRGGRAIIF. CDR3 sequence (DNA): TGTGCCAGCAGGGGCGGGAGGGCCATAATCTTC. The chain recombines TRBV11-2 with TRBJ2-1; 9 nucleotides align to TRBD2. CDR1 is SGHAT and CDR2 is FQNNGV in the germline V gene. This CDR3 contains 11 residues.

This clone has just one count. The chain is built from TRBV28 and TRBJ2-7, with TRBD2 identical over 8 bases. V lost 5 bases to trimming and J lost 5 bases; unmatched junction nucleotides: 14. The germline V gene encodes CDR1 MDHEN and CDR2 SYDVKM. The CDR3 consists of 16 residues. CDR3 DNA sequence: TGTGCCAGCAGTCTGTCATCGGGAGGGCCTCTCCACGAGCAGTACTTC. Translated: CASSLSSGGPLHEQYF.

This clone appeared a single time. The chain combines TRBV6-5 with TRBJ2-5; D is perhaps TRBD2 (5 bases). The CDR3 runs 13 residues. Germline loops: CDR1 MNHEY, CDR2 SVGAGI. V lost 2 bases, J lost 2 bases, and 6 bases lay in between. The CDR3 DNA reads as TGTGCCAGCAGTTACGAGCGGCAAGAGACCCAGTACTTC. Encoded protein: CASSYERQETQYF.

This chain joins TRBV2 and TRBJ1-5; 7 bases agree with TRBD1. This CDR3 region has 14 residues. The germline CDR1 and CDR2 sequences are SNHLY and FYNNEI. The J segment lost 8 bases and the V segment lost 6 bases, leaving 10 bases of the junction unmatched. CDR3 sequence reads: CASSGDRASEPQHF. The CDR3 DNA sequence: TGTGCCAGCAGCGGAGACAGGGCCAGCGAGCCCCAGCATTTT.

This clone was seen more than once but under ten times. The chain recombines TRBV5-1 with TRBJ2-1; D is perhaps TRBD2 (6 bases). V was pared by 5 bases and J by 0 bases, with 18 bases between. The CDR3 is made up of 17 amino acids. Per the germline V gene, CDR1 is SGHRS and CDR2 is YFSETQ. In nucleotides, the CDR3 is TGCGCCAGCAGGCCCAATAGCGGATTGAGCTCCTACAATGAGCAGTTCTTC. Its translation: CASRPNSGLSSYNEQFF.

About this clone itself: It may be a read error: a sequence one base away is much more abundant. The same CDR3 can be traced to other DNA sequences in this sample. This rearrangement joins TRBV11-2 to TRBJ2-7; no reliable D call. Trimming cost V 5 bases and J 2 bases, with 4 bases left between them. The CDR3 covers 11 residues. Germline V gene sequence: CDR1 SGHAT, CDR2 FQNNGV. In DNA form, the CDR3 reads TGTGCCAGCAGCCCAGCCTACGAGCAGTACTTC. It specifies CASSPAYEQYF.

CDR3: CASSPRGRNIQTDTQYF. In DNA, the CDR3 is TGTGCCAGCTCACCTCGGGGGAGAAATATTCAAACAGATACGCAGTATTTT. The V and J genes are TRBV18 and TRBJ2-3; possibly TRBD2 for D (6 bases). The CDR3 runs 17 residues. Trimming cost V 3 bases and J 3 bases, with 19 bases left between them. Germline CDR1 and CDR2: KGHSH and LQKENI.

In nucleotides, the CDR3 is TGTGCCGGCGGGAGGGCGGGCACCGGGGAGCTGTTTTTT. Its protein is CAGGRAGTGELFF. The rearrangement joins TRBV7-2 to TRBJ2-2, with TRBD2 matching 9 bases. Trimming removed 11 bases from V and 4 bases from J; junction bases left unmatched: 5. The CDR3 is made up of 13 amino acids. Germline V gene lookup returns CDR1 SGHTA and CDR2 FQGNSA.

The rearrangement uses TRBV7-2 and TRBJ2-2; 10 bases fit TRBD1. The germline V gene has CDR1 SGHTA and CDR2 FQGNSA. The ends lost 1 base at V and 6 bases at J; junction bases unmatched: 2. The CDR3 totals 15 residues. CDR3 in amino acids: CASSLDGQGAGELFF. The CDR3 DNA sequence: TGTGCCAGCAGCTTAGACGGACAGGGGGCCGGGGAGCTGTTTTTT.

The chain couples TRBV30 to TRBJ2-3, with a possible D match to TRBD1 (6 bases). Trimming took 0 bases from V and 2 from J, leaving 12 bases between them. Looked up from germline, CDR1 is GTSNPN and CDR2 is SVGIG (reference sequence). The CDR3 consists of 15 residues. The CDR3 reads CAWSVQGLSTDTQYF. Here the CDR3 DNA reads TGTGCCTGGAGTGTTCAGGGGCTTTCCACAGATACGCAGTATTTT.

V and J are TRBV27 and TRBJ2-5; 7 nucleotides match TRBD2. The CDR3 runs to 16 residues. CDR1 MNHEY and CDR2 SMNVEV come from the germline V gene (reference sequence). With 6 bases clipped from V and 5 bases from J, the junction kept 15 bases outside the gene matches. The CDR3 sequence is CASSRKLAHAMETQYF. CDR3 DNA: TGTGCCAGCAGCCGGAAACTAGCGCATGCTATGGAGACCCAGTACTTC.

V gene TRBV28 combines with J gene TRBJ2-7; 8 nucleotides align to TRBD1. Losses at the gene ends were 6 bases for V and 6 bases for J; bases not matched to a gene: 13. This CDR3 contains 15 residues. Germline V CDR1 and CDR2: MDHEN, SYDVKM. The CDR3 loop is CASSPTGQGWGEQYF. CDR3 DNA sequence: TGTGCCAGCAGCCCGACTGGACAGGGTTGGGGCGAGCAGTACTTC.

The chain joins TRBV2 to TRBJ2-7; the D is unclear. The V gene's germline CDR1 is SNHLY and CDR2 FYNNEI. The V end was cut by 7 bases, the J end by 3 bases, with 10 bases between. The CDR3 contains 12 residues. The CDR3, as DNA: TGTGCCAGCACGGGCACCGGCTACGAGCAGTACTTC. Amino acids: CASTGTGYEQYF.

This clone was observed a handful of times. CDR3 coding DNA: TGTGCCTGGAGTCCGCCGGGGGCCGGAGGCTACACCTTC. Protein sequence: CAWSPPGAGGYTF. The chain carries TRBV30 and TRBJ1-2; D might be TRBD1 (6 bases). The V gene lost 2 bases and the J gene lost 8 bases, with 15 bases spanning the gap. The length of the CDR3 is 13 residues. Germline V gene sequence: CDR1 GTSNPN, CDR2 SVGIG (reference sequence).

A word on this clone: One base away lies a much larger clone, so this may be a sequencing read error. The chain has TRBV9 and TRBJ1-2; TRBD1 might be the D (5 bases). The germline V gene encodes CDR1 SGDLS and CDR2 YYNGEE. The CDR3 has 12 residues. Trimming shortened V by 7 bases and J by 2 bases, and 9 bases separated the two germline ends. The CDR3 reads CASGRDNYGYTF. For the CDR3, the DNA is TGTGCCAGCGGCAGGGACAACTATGGCTACACCTTC.

The CDR3 loop reads CASSPSLRDSYGYTF. The CDR3 region has the DNA TGTGCCAGCAGCCCTAGCCTACGGGACAGCTATGGCTACACCTTC. V is TRBV11-1 and J is TRBJ1-2; 7 bases agree with TRBD1. V trimming: 5 bases; J trimming: 4 bases; junction bases outside the gene matches: 10. The CDR3 length is 15 residues. The germline V gene has CDR1 SGHAT and CDR2 FQDESV (reference sequence).

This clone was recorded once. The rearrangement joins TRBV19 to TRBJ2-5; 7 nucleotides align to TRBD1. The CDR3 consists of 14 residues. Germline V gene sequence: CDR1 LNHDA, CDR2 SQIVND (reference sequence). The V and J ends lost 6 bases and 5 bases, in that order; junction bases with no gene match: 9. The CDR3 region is CASSQNDRAETQYF. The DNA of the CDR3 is TGTGCCAGTAGCCAAAACGACAGGGCCGAGACCCAGTACTTC.

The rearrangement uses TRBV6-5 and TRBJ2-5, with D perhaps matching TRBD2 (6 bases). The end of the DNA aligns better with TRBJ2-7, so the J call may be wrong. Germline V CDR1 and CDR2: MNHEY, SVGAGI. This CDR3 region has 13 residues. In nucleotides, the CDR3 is TGTGCCAGCAGTTACGGGGGACTCTACGAGCAGTACTTC. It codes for CASSYGGLYEQYF.

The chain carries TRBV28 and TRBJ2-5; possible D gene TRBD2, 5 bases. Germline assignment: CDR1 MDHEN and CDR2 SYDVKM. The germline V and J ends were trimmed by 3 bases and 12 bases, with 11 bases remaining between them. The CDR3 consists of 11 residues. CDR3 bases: TGTGCCAGCAGTTTTCGCGGGTCCAAGTACTTC. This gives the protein CASSFRGSKYF.

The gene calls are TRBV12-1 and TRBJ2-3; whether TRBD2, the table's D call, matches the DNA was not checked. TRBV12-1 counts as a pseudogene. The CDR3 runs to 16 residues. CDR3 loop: CASSLGTSRTTDTQYF. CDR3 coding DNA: TGTGCCAGCAGCTTGGGGACTAGCAGAACCACAGATACGCAGTATTTT.

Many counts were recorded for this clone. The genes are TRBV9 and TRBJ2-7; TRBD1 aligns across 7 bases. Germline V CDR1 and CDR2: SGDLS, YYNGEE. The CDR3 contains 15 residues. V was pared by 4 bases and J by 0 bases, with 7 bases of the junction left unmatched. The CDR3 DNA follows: TGTGCCAGCAGCCCACGCACAGGGGCCTCCTACGAGCAGTACTTC. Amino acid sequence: CASSPRTGASYEQYF.

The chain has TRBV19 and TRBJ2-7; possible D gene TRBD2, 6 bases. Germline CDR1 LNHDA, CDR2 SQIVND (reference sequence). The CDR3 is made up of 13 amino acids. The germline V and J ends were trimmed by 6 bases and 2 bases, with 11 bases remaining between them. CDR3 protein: CASRRDPTYEQYF. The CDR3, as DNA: TGTGCCAGTAGGCGGGATCCGACCTACGAGCAGTACTTC.

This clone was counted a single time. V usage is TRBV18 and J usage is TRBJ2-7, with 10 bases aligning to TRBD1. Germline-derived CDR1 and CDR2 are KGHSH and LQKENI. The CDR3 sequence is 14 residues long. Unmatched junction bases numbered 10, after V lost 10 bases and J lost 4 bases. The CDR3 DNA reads TGTGCCACCCGAAGTGGGGACAGGGGATACGAGCAGTACTTC. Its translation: CATRSGDRGYEQYF. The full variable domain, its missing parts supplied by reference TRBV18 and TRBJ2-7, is NAGVMQNPRHLVRRRGQEARLRCSPMKGHSHVYWYRQLPEEGLKFMVYLQKENIIDESGMPKERFSAEFPKEGPSILRIQQVVRGDSAAYFCATRSGDRGYEQYFGPGTRLTVT.